The 20 T cell receptor beta chains below were found in one sample sequenced in a study of T cell changes during pregnancy in multiple sclerosis. Some clones are missing from TCRdb's copy, which holds only in-frame ones; the method was immunoSEQ multiplex PCR. The sample yields around 42,000 clones, around 90% seen once. The material sequenced was CD4+ T cells from peripheral blood mononuclear cells, taken before pregnancy. The receptors originated from a female donor with multiple sclerosis, enrolled in a pregnancy study.

The chain combines TRBV2 with TRBJ2-7, with a weak D call TRBD1 (6 bases). Trimming pared 6 bases from V and 0 bases from J, leaving 12 bases between. CDR3 length: 14 amino acids. The germline V gene encodes CDR1 SNHLY and CDR2 FYNNEI. For the CDR3, the DNA is TGTGCCAGCAGCTACGGACAGATCTCCTACGAGCAGTACTTC. It is translated as CASSYGQISYEQYF.

This clone was detected only a few times. The chain uses TRBV2 and TRBJ1-1; D not resolved. The CDR3 runs 10 residues. Germline V gene sequence: CDR1 SNHLY, CDR2 FYNNEI. Trimming took 4 bases from V and 7 from J, leaving 4 bases between them. CDR3 sequence reads: CASSGHEAFF. CDR3 bases: TGTGCCAGCAGTGGGCATGAAGCTTTCTTT.

V is TRBV5-5 and J is TRBJ1-1, with no clear D. Looked up from germline, CDR1 is SGHKS and CDR2 is YYEKEE (reference sequence). This CDR3 comprises 15 residues. The V end was cut by 3 bases, the J end by 1 base, with 13 bases between. CDR3 amino acids: CASSWRLGGNTEAFF. DNA for the CDR3: TGTGCCAGCAGCTGGCGGTTAGGAGGGAACACTGAAGCTTTCTTT.

V gene TRBV19 combines with J gene TRBJ1-2; D gene uncertain. The V and J ends lost 7 bases and 7 bases respectively, with 19 bases between them. The CDR3 loop spans 14 amino acids. The germline gives CDR1 LNHDA, CDR2 SQIVND (reference sequence). CDR3 region: CASTYARGPFGYTF. CDR3 DNA sequence: TGTGCCAGTACCTACGCCCGGGGTCCTTTTGGCTACACCTTC.

V is TRBV5-6 and J is TRBJ1-2; D might be TRBD1 (6 bases). The CDR3 totals 15 residues. From germline, CDR1 is SGHDT and CDR2 YYEEEE. The V end lost 4 bases, the J end lost 5 bases, and 18 bases lay between the germline ends. The CDR3 DNA follows: TGTGCCAGCAGCCCCCAGGGGCCCGGGTCATATGGCTACACCTTC. Encoded protein: CASSPQGPGSYGYTF.

CDR3 nucleotide sequence: TGTGCCAGCAGTGACTCAACGCCGCGGTCATCCCCACCTAACTATGGCTACACCTTC. It translates to CASSDSTPRSSPPNYGYTF. The rearrangement links TRBV6-4 to TRBJ1-2; D is unresolved. Per germline, CDR1 MRHNA and CDR2 SNTAGT. V was cut by 0 bases and J by 0 bases, with 20 bases left in between. CDR3 size: 19 residues.

This clone was found a few times. The chain recombines TRBV29-1 with TRBJ1-1, with TRBD1 matching over 9 bases. CDR1 is SQVTM, CDR2 ANQGSEA, per germline. This CDR3 spans 13 amino acids. V gave up 6 bases and J gave up 3 bases; unmatched junction bases: 5. CDR3 protein: CSVETGGYTEAFF. The CDR3 bases are TGCAGCGTCGAAACAGGGGGCTACACTGAAGCTTTCTTT.

The chain carries TRBV7-8 and TRBJ2-3; D not resolved. The CDR3 consists of 16 residues. Trimming cost V 3 bases and J 4 bases, with 17 bases left between them. CDR1 is SGHVS and CDR2 is FQNEAQ in the germline V gene. This chain's CDR3 is CASSFRSSPSADTQYF. The CDR3 nucleotides read TGTGCCAGCAGCTTCCGGTCGAGCCCGAGCGCAGATACGCAGTATTTT.

The chain employs TRBV19 and TRBJ2-7, with D tentatively TRBD1 (6 bases). CDR1 is LNHDA and CDR2 is SQIVND in the germline V gene (reference sequence). Trimming took 3 bases from V and 3 from J, leaving 15 bases between them. This CDR3 has 15 residues. CDR3 in amino acids: CASSMGHRGGYEQYF. CDR3 nucleotide sequence: TGTGCCAGTAGTATGGGACACCGAGGGGGCTACGAGCAGTACTTC.

The chain combines TRBV11-2 with TRBJ2-7, with 11 bases identical to TRBD1. Germline CDR1 reads SGHAT; CDR2 reads FQNNGV. The CDR3 covers 16 residues. V trimming: 7 bases; J trimming: 3 bases; junction bases outside the gene matches: 11. CDR3 nucleotide sequence: TGTGCCAGCACTCGCACAACCGGGACAGGGGGCTACGAGCAGTACTTC. Translation: CASTRTTGTGGYEQYF.

The chain combines TRBV15 with TRBJ2-3; perhaps TRBD2 as D (5 bases). The V gene's germline CDR1 is LNHNV and CDR2 YYDKDF (reference sequence). The CDR3 contains 15 residues. Trimming pared 1 base from V and 5 bases from J, leaving 13 bases between. CDR3 nucleotide sequence: TGTGCCACCAGCAGAGTCGGGGTTGGGGAAGATACGCAGTATTTT. Translation gives CATSRVGVGEDTQYF.

V is TRBV13 and J is TRBJ1-1; 11 bases map to TRBD1. The CDR3 has 16 amino acids. Germline assignment: CDR1 PRHDT and CDR2 FYEKMQ (reference sequence). With 5 bases clipped from V and 11 bases from J, the junction kept 16 bases outside the gene matches. CDR3 sequence (DNA): TGTGCCAGCAGCCCCCGGGGCGGACAGGGGGCCGAGAGGGCTTTCTTT. Its translation is CASSPRGGQGAERAFF. The whole variable domain, filled in from reference TRBV13 and TRBJ1-1, reads AAGVIQSPRHLIKEKRETATLKCYPIPRHDTVYWYQQGPGQDPQFLISFYEKMQSDKGSIPDRFSAQQFSDYHSELNMSSLELGDSALYFCASSPRGGQGAERAFFGQGTRLTVV.

The chain uses TRBV5-1 and TRBJ1-1; D is unresolved. The ends were cut back, 0 bases at V and 2 bases at J, with 8 bases in the middle. CDR1 SGHRS and CDR2 YFSETQ come from the germline V gene. The CDR3 contains 14 residues. CDR3: CASSLASGNTEAFF. In DNA, the CDR3 is TGCGCCAGCAGCTTGGCCTCAGGAAACACTGAAGCTTTCTTT.

The V and J genes are TRBV4-3 and TRBJ2-1; 7 nucleotides align to TRBD2. Trimming removed 1 base from V and 0 bases from J; junction bases left unmatched: 3. The CDR3 covers 16 residues. The germline V gene encodes CDR1 LGHNA and CDR2 YSLEER. This CDR3 is CASSQAGGSSYNEQFF. DNA for the CDR3: TGCGCCAGCAGCCAAGCGGGGGGAAGCTCCTACAATGAGCAGTTCTTC.

This chain links TRBV28 with TRBJ2-3; TRBD1 is a possible D gene (5 bases). CDR3 length: 15 amino acids. V lost 7 bases and J lost 0, with 14 bases in between. Germline CDR1 and CDR2: MDHEN and SYDVKM. The CDR3 loop is CASIPQGGSTDTQYF. The CDR3 region has the DNA TGTGCCAGCATCCCCCAGGGTGGGAGCACAGATACGCAGTATTTT.

The rearrangement links TRBV18 to TRBJ2-1, with D possibly being TRBD2 (7 bases). The V gene lost 0 bases and the J gene lost 4 bases, with 10 bases spanning the gap. The CDR3 is 15 residues long. The germline CDR1 and CDR2 sequences are KGHSH and LQKENI. The CDR3 here is CASSPPEGGYNEQFF. The CDR3 DNA sequence: TGTGCCAGCTCACCACCCGAGGGGGGGTACAATGAGCAGTTCTTC. The full variable domain, its missing parts supplied by reference TRBV18 and TRBJ2-1, is NAGVMQNPRHLVRRRGQEARLRCSPMKGHSHVYWYRQLPEEGLKFMVYLQKENIIDESGMPKERFSAEFPKEGPSILRIQQVVRGDSAAYFCASSPPEGGYNEQFFGPGTRLTVL.

V gene TRBV2 combines with J gene TRBJ1-2, with D unresolved. The CDR3 sequence is 14 residues long. V gave up 1 base and J gave up 0 bases, with 6 bases separating them. Germline V lookup: CDR1 SNHLY, CDR2 FYNNEI. CDR3 sequence (DNA): TGTGCCAGCAGTGAAGTCAGTTCTAACTATGGCTACACCTTC. Its protein product is CASSEVSSNYGYTF. Full variable domain (rest looked up from reference TRBV2 and TRBJ1-2): EPEVTQTPSHQVTQMGQEVILRCVPISNHLYFYWYRQILGQKVEFLVSFYNNEISEKSEIFDDQFSVERPDGSNFTLKIRSTKLEDSAMYFCASSEVSSNYGYTFGSGTRLTVV.

V usage is TRBV7-9 and J usage is TRBJ1-2; D remains ambiguous. CDR1 is SEHNR and CDR2 is FQNEAQ in the germline V gene (reference sequence). The V end was cut by 5 bases, the J end by 10 bases, with 23 bases between. The CDR3 is 15 amino acids. CDR3 in DNA: TGTGCCAGCAGCAGGGATGGGAACCTGGGGAGTGACTACACCTTC. As protein: CASSRDGNLGSDYTF.

This clone was observed once. V gene TRBV7-2 combines with J gene TRBJ1-2; TRBD1 agrees at 9 bases. Looked up from germline, CDR1 is SGHTA and CDR2 is FQGNSA. With V trimmed by 3 bases and J by 1 base, 9 bases remained unmatched. The CDR3 has 17 residues. The CDR3 region is CASSFSTGGDNNYGYTF. CDR3 nucleotide sequence: TGTGCCAGCAGCTTCTCGACAGGGGGGGACAATAACTATGGCTACACCTTC.

The rearrangement uses TRBV11-1 and TRBJ2-3; TRBD1 matches 9 bases. Per germline, CDR1 SGHAT and CDR2 FQDESV (reference sequence). The V gene end was trimmed by 0 bases and the J gene end by 4 bases; junction bases not matched to a gene: 8. CDR3 length: 17 residues. As DNA, the CDR3 is TGTGCCAGCAGCTTAGCTGGGACAGGGAGAAGGTCAGATACGCAGTATTTT. This translates into CASSLAGTGRRSDTQYF.